The source of this T cell receptor beta chain is a study of blood T cell repertoires in COVID-19. Study-wide background: PBMCs, B-cell-depleted T cells, or T cells provided the cDNA or gDNA that made up the material.

CDR3 length equals 13 residues. The V end lost 6 bases, the J end lost 4 bases, and 13 bases lay between the germline ends. Germline V gives CDR1 SGHDT, CDR2 YYEEEE. Authors' data handling: Reference gene primer amplification in the assay estimated nucleated cell counts. Assay: immunoSEQ multiplex PCR; the TCRdb copy retains only in-frame clones and omits some. V, J and clone size reflect that table, while D and trimming were determined from the DNA. The sample yields over 65,000 clones, 82% seen once. The sample taken for sequencing was peripheral blood. The J gene is TRBJ1-2, the V gene TRBV5-6, with D maybe TRBD1 (6 bases). This TCR was recovered from a man older than 75 with active COVID-19. The CDR3 nucleotides read TGTGCCAGCATCGAAGGGGGGGGCTATGGCTACACCTTC. Its translation is CASIEGGGYGYTF.